These 23 T cell receptor beta chains originate from one sample sequenced in a study of OX40 agonist ivuxolimab in advanced cancers. The method was immunoSEQ multiplex PCR; TCRdb's version includes in-frame clones alone and lacks a portion of them. The sample carries approximately 87,000 clones, 88% recorded once. Here the sequenced sample was CD4+ or CD8+ T cells sorted from blood, taken in a trial of the OX40 agonist ivuxolimab. These receptors all stem from an adult with an advanced solid tumor such as melanoma, head and neck, liver or kidney cancer.

The chain recombines TRBV5-4 with TRBJ2-7, with 9 nucleotides matching TRBD2. The CDR3 sequence is 14 residues long. Germline V gene lookup returns CDR1 SGHNT and CDR2 YYREEE (reference sequence). V was clipped by 0 bases and J by 3 bases; unmatched bases: 1. CDR3 DNA: TGTGCCAGCAGCTTGGTTAGCGGGAGCTACGAGCAGTACTTC. Protein product: CASSLVSGSYEQYF.

V gene TRBV14 combines with J gene TRBJ1-2, with 7 bases fitting TRBD1. Germline V CDR1 and CDR2: SGHDN, FVKESK. Losses at the gene ends were 5 bases for V and 4 bases for J; bases not matched to a gene: 7. The CDR3 length is 14 residues. The CDR3 here is CASSETGRSYGYTF. CDR3 DNA: TGTGCCAGCAGCGAGACAGGGCGGTCCTATGGCTACACCTTC. The full variable domain, in which reference TRBV14 and TRBJ1-2 provide the parts outside the CDR3, is EAGVTQFPSHSVIEKGQTVTLRCDPISGHDNLYWYRRVMGKEIKFLLHFVKESKQDESGMPNNRFLAERTGGTYSTLKVQPAELEDSGVYFCASSETGRSYGYTFGSGTRLTVV.

The chain is built from TRBV7-9 and TRBJ2-7; 12 bases match TRBD2. The CDR3 spans 16 residues. Germline CDR1 is SEHNR and CDR2 is FQNEAQ (reference sequence). The V gene end was trimmed by 0 bases and the J gene end by 3 bases; junction bases not matched to a gene: 3. The CDR3 sequence: CASSLALAGGFYEQYF. DNA of the CDR3: TGTGCCAGCAGCTTAGCACTAGCGGGAGGCTTCTACGAGCAGTACTTC.

This sequence joins TRBV6-1 and TRBJ2-3; 12 bases are a match to TRBD2. The CDR3 is 16 amino acids. Trimming took 1 base from V and 3 from J; bases not matched to a gene: 2. CDR1 and CDR2 from the germline V gene are MNHNS and SASEGT. CDR3 protein: CASSEGGTSGTDTQYF. The CDR3 DNA follows: TGTGCCAGCAGTGAAGGGGGGACTAGCGGGACAGATACGCAGTATTTT.

The chain recombines TRBV6-6 with TRBJ1-1; D is ambiguous. CDR1 is MNHNY, CDR2 SVGAGI, per germline (reference sequence). V lost 0 bases, J lost 0 bases, and 5 bases lay in between. The CDR3 has 14 residues. CDR3 loop: CASSYSGMNTEAFF. The CDR3 bases are TGTGCCAGCAGTTACTCGGGGATGAACACTGAAGCTTTCTTT.

CDR3 nucleotides: TGTGCCAGCAGTTCCGGACAGCACCGGGCTTTCTTT. Translation: CASSSGQHRAFF. The rearrangement links TRBV6-6 to TRBJ1-1; maybe TRBD1 (6 bases). The CDR3 is 12 residues long. V dropped 4 bases and J dropped 11 bases, with 14 bases sitting between them. In germline, CDR1 is MNHNY, CDR2 SVGAGI (reference sequence).

This rearrangement joins TRBV2 to TRBJ1-4; tentatively, D is TRBD1 (6 bases). The V gene lost 4 bases and the J gene lost 7 bases, with 13 bases spanning the gap. This CDR3 has 14 residues. Germline V CDR1 and CDR2: SNHLY, FYNNEI. This CDR3 reads CASSAAGEGEKLFF. The CDR3 DNA is TGTGCCAGCAGTGCGGCAGGGGAGGGTGAAAAACTGTTTTTT.

This chain uses TRBV4-2 with TRBJ1-1; no clear D gene. Germline V gene lookup returns CDR1 LGHNA and CDR2 YNFKEQ. The length of the CDR3 is 11 residues. Deletions cut 0 bases from V and 5 bases from J, with 1 base between. CDR3 DNA sequence: TGTGCCAGCAGCCAAGATACTGAAGCTTTCTTT. The encoded protein is CASSQDTEAFF.

This clone came up once. The rearrangement joins TRBV7-9 to TRBJ2-4, with TRBD2 as a possible D gene (8 bases). In germline, CDR1 is SEHNR, CDR2 FQNEAQ (reference sequence). The length of the CDR3 is 15 residues. V gave up 5 bases and J gave up 0 bases, with 11 bases separating them. DNA of the CDR3: TGTGCCAGCAGCCGGGAGGGGGCAGCCAAAAACATTCAGTACTTC. Translating it yields CASSREGAAKNIQYF.

The V gene is TRBV7-2, the J gene TRBJ1-2; 7 bases line up with TRBD1. The V gene end was trimmed by 4 bases and the J gene end by 1 base; junction bases not matched to a gene: 6. This CDR3 region has 15 residues. The germline CDR1 and CDR2 sequences are SGHTA and FQGNSA. The CDR3 spells CASSSRGTDNYGYTF. DNA of the CDR3: TGTGCCAGCAGCTCCCGGGGGACAGATAACTATGGCTACACCTTC.

The gene calls are TRBV6-1 and TRBJ2-3; tentative D call: TRBD2 (5 bases). The germline V gene has CDR1 MNHNS and CDR2 SASEGT. With 3 bases removed from V and 4 bases from J, the gap between germline ends came to 17 bases. CDR3 length: 16 residues. The CDR3 loop is CASSDYLALTPDTQYF. Written as DNA, the CDR3 is TGTGCCAGCAGTGATTATCTAGCCCTGACTCCAGATACGCAGTATTTT.

V gene TRBV11-1 combines with J gene TRBJ2-7; no definite D call. Looked up from germline, CDR1 is SGHAT and CDR2 is FQDESV (reference sequence). The germline V and J ends were trimmed by 3 bases and 3 bases, with 9 bases remaining between them. This CDR3 comprises 13 residues. Here the CDR3 DNA reads TGTGCCAGCAGCTTTGGCCAGAGCTACGAGCAGTACTTC. This codes for CASSFGQSYEQYF.

This clone was counted only a few times. V gene TRBV25-1 combines with J gene TRBJ2-2; D ambiguous. Germline assignment: CDR1 MGHDK and CDR2 SYGVNS. The CDR3 is 15 residues long. Trimming cost V 1 base and J 1 base, with 7 bases left between them. CDR3 in amino acids: CASSESVKNTGELFF. The DNA of the CDR3 is TGTGCCAGCAGTGAATCAGTCAAGAACACCGGGGAGCTGTTTTTT.

This clone appeared a single time. V usage is TRBV10-1 and J usage is TRBJ2-7; unclear D gene. V was shortened by 2 bases and J by 0 bases, with 14 bases between the two germline ends. CDR1 and CDR2 (germline): WNHNN, SYGVQD (reference sequence). This CDR3 contains 16 residues. The CDR3 DNA sequence: TGCGCCAGCAGTGAGGACCGCAACCCGAGCTCCTACGAGCAGTACTTC. It specifies CASSEDRNPSSYEQYF.

The V and J genes are TRBV4-1 and TRBJ2-4; D not certain. The germline V gene has CDR1 MGHRA and CDR2 YSYEKL. V dropped 3 bases and J dropped 6 bases, with 3 bases sitting between them. This CDR3 is 11 amino acids long. Written as DNA, the CDR3 is TGCGCCAGCAGCCAGTCAAACATTCAGTACTTC. Protein sequence: CASSQSNIQYF.

This rearrangement joins TRBV19 to TRBJ2-1; TRBD2 might be the D (6 bases). The V and J ends lost 5 bases and 0 bases respectively, with 11 bases between them. This CDR3 is built from 15 residues. Germline values: CDR1 LNHDA, CDR2 SQIVND (reference sequence). CDR3 residues: CASSPTRSSYNEQFF. In DNA form, the CDR3 reads TGTGCCAGTAGTCCGACTAGGAGCTCCTACAATGAGCAGTTCTTC.

CDR3 protein: CASSPLGQGGEQYF. The DNA for the CDR3 is TGTGCCAGCAGCCCCTTGGGGCAGGGCGGGGAGCAGTATTTT. The rearrangement joins TRBV7-3 to TRBJ2-3; weak D call: TRBD2 (6 bases). Germline CDR1 and CDR2: SGHTA and FQGTGA. The CDR3 spans 14 residues. Trimming removed 5 bases at V and 11 bases at J, with 20 bases between.

The V gene is TRBV7-3, the J gene TRBJ2-1; D gene uncertain. This CDR3 is 15 amino acids long. Trimming cost V 2 bases and J 10 bases, with 18 bases left between them. Germline CDR1 reads SGHTA; CDR2 reads FQGTGA. The CDR3 DNA follows: TGTGCCAGCAGCTTAGGCGGCACGACTCCGGGCGAGCAGTTCTTC. The encoded protein is CASSLGGTTPGEQFF.

The CDR3 DNA reads TGCGCCAGCAGCCCGAACATAAATGAGCAGTTCTTC. This sequence encodes CASSPNINEQFF. This chain joins TRBV5-1 and TRBJ2-1, with unresolved D. This CDR3 region has 12 residues. Germline V gene lookup returns CDR1 SGHRS and CDR2 YFSETQ. Deletions cut 4 bases from V and 7 bases from J, with 9 bases between. The full variable domain, its missing parts supplied by reference TRBV5-1 and TRBJ2-1, is KAGVTQTPRYLIKTRGQQVTLSCSPISGHRSVSWYQQTPGQGLQFLFEYFSETQRNKGNFPGRFSGRQFSNSRSEMNVSTLELGDSALYLCASSPNINEQFFGPGTRLTVL.

V gene TRBV18 combines with J gene TRBJ2-7, with TRBD1 matching over 8 bases. Losses at the gene ends were 0 bases for V and 2 bases for J; bases not matched to a gene: 6. Germline V gene sequence: CDR1 KGHSH, CDR2 LQKENI. The CDR3 covers 16 residues. The CDR3 spells CASSPPSAGGAYEQYF. In DNA form, the CDR3 reads TGTGCCAGCTCACCACCCTCGGCAGGGGGCGCCTACGAGCAGTACTTC.

This clone was found once. V usage is TRBV6-5 and J usage is TRBJ2-7, with a possible D match to TRBD1 (5 bases). The CDR3 extends over 14 amino acids. Germline V lookup: CDR1 MNHEY, CDR2 SVGAGI. V dropped 5 bases and J dropped 7 bases, with 18 bases sitting between them. The CDR3 nucleotides read TGTGCCAGCAGTCCTTCACAGGCCTCAGGAGAGCAGTACTTC. Its protein is CASSPSQASGEQYF.

The rearrangement joins TRBV28 to TRBJ2-7, with TRBD1 matching over 7 bases. The CDR3 runs to 16 residues. Trimming cost V 6 bases and J 1 base; bases outside gene matches: 12. Germline CDR1 and CDR2: MDHEN and SYDVKM. The CDR3 loop reads CASRHGQAKMSYEQYF. The CDR3 coding sequence is TGTGCCAGCAGACACGGACAGGCCAAGATGTCCTACGAGCAGTACTTC.

The chain employs TRBV2 and TRBJ2-7; D is unclear. This CDR3 has 12 residues. The V and J ends lost 1 base and 7 bases respectively, with 8 bases between them. Germline CDR1 reads SNHLY; CDR2 reads FYNNEI. The CDR3 here is CASSEGVREQYF. The CDR3 DNA reads TGTGCCAGCAGTGAAGGGGTTCGGGAGCAGTACTTC.